This paragraph reports one TCR beta chain. The data derive from a study of blood T cell repertoires in COVID-19. Germline V gene sequence: CDR1 SQVTM, CDR2 ANQGSEA. The CDR3 is 14 residues long. Trimming removed 6 bases from V and 0 bases from J, with 12 bases in between. The protocol was immunoSEQ multiplex PCR, while the TCRdb copy is restricted to in-frame clones and leaves out a portion. The data show approximately 300,000 clones, about 87% seen once. Sequenced: peripheral blood. This clonotype was sampled from a woman aged 40 to 50 with acute or convalescent COVID-19. This sequence joins TRBV29-1 and TRBJ1-3; maybe TRBD1 (5 bases). CDR3 region: CSVDDGGSGNTIYF. The CDR3 DNA reads as TGCAGCGTCGATGACGGGGGCTCTGGAAACACCATATATTTT.